The clone carrying this T cell receptor beta chain was detected many times. The junction shows a germline mismatch at one end, possibly a read error. The entry originates in a study of CD8 T cells in ankylosing spondylitis. Each CDR3 protein gets one entry after TCRdb re-called the 5' RACE reads with MiXCR. The sample yields approximately 200,000 distinct CDR3 sequences, more than 10% seen once. Germline assignment: CDR1 SGHVS and CDR2 FQNEAQ. The CDR3 length is 18 residues. The specimen was blood, either unsorted or a sorted T cell fraction (not recorded which). This chain connects TRBV7-8 to TRBJ2-1; D tentatively reads TRBD1 or TRBD2 (6 bases each). This receptor was identified in a male donor with ankylosing spondylitis or in good health (not recorded which). CDR3 in DNA: TGTGCCAGCAGCGTAGCCGGGGGCCTTACAGGCTCCTACAATGAGCAGTTCTTC. Protein: CASSVAGGLTGSYNEQFF.